A selection of T cell receptor beta chains follows, all from one sample in a study of T cell clonotyping in hematopoietic cell transplantation. Profiled with immunoSEQ multiplex PCR; TCRdb holds only in-frame clones, not every one. The sample lists about 12,000 clones, roughly 89% occurring once. Sequencing was done on a sample of peripheral blood mononuclear cells. Source of these receptors: a human donor who either received an allogeneic hematopoietic cell transplant for a myeloid malignancy or was a related donor (not recorded which). Some clones in this sample may be carry-over from other donors' samples. CDR3s include the opening cysteine and the closing phenylalanine or tryptophan. A D gene is named only where the DNA matches it firmly. The listing skips clone size in some rows; elsewhere it reads once, few, many or a size class.

clone_size: -
v_call: TRBV29-1
j_call: TRBJ2-3
d_call: TRBD2
cdr3_aa: CSVSVAGGTDTQYF
cdr3_nt: TGCAGCGTTTCCGTAGCGGGGGGCACAGATACGCAGTATTTT

clone_size: -
v_call: TRBV7-2
j_call: TRBJ2-7
d_call: TRBD2
cdr3_aa: CASSSRAGHSYEQYF
cdr3_nt: TGTGCCAGCAGTTCAAGAGCGGGGCACTCCTACGAGCAGTACTTC

clone_size: once
v_call: TRBV7-8
j_call: TRBJ2-2
d_call: -
cdr3_aa: CASSLGTGELFF
cdr3_nt: TGTGCCAGCAGCTTAGGCACCGGGGAGCTGTTTTTT

clone_size: -
v_call: TRBV6-1
j_call: TRBJ2-7
d_call: TRBD1
cdr3_aa: CASSVQGAYEQYF
cdr3_nt: TGTGCCAGCAGTGTTCAGGGGGCATACGAGCAGTACTTC

clone_size: -
v_call: TRBV30
j_call: TRBJ1-2
d_call: TRBD1
cdr3_aa: CAWNRGRDNYGYTF
cdr3_nt: TGTGCCTGGAACAGGGGGCGCGATAACTATGGCTACACCTTC

clone_size: -
v_call: TRBV6-5
j_call: TRBJ2-2
d_call: TRBD1
cdr3_aa: CASSSPETGTGELFF
cdr3_nt: TGTGCCAGCAGTTCCCCAGAGACAGGGACCGGGGAGCTGTTTTTT

clone_size: -
v_call: TRBV29-1
j_call: TRBJ2-7
d_call: -
cdr3_aa: CSVLGGGMEYEQYF
cdr3_nt: TGCAGCGTCCTAGGGGGGGGGATGGAGTACGAGCAGTACTTC

clone_size: -
v_call: TRBV27
j_call: TRBJ1-2
d_call: -
cdr3_aa: CASNPTGSNYGYTF
cdr3_nt: TGTGCCAGCAACCCTACAGGGTCTAACTATGGCTACACCTTC

clone_size: -
v_call: TRBV7-9
j_call: TRBJ2-7
d_call: -
cdr3_aa: CASSPPVLGQDYEQYF
cdr3_nt: TGTGCCAGCAGCCCTCCTGTCCTTGGACAAGACTACGAGCAGTACTTC

clone_size: -
v_call: TRBV9
j_call: TRBJ1-2
d_call: -
cdr3_aa: CASSVLPGQGRAGYTF
cdr3_nt: TGTGCCAGCAGCGTCCTCCCTGGGCAGGGGAGAGCTGGCTACACCTTC

clone_size: large
v_call: TRBV7-2
j_call: TRBJ2-3
d_call: -
cdr3_aa: CASSSPSSGRDTQYF
cdr3_nt: TGTGCCAGCAGCTCACCTAGCAGCGGCAGAGATACGCAGTATTTT

clone_size: -
v_call: TRBV12-5
j_call: TRBJ2-7
d_call: TRBD1
cdr3_aa: CASGLRPGGYAYEQYF
cdr3_nt: TGTGCTAGTGGTTTAAGACCAGGGGGCTATGCCTACGAGCAGTACTTC

clone_size: -
v_call: TRBV5-6
j_call: TRBJ1-2
d_call: -
cdr3_aa: CASSLGRAYGYTF
cdr3_nt: TGTGCCAGCAGCTTGGGCAGGGCTTATGGCTACACCTTC

clone_size: -
v_call: TRBV7-3
j_call: TRBJ1-1
d_call: -
cdr3_aa: CASSSSSANTEAFF
cdr3_nt: TGTGCCAGCAGCTCGTCCTCTGCGAACACTGAAGCTTTCTTT

clone_size: -
v_call: TRBV14
j_call: TRBJ2-3
d_call: TRBD1
cdr3_aa: CASSPWTGVTDTQYF
cdr3_nt: TGTGCCAGCAGCCCATGGACAGGGGTCACAGATACGCAGTATTTT

clone_size: -
v_call: TRBV9
j_call: TRBJ1-1
d_call: -
cdr3_aa: CASSVVGGIEAFF
cdr3_nt: TGTGCCAGCAGCGTAGTGGGGGGCATTGAAGCTTTCTTT

clone_size: -
v_call: TRBV5-6
j_call: TRBJ1-2
d_call: -
cdr3_aa: CASKTGGGGYTF
cdr3_nt: TGTGCCAGCAAGACAGGCGGAGGTGGCTACACCTTC